Below are 20 T cell receptor beta chains sequenced from a single sample in a study of CD8 T cells in ankylosing spondylitis. Whole-study results and caveats: Seemingly distinctive of ankylosing spondylitis blood was a TCR beta motif formed by eight highly homologous variants.

Their cognate antigens are unknown. TCRdb re-called the 5' RACE reads through MiXCR, storing one row per CDR3 protein. The sample lists some 840,000 distinct CDR3 sequences, about 10% occurring once. The sequenced material came from blood, either unsorted or a sorted T cell fraction (not recorded which). The source is a male donor with ankylosing spondylitis.

CDR3 sequence: CASSLGTGKDEKLFF. CDR3 nucleotides: TGTGCCAGCAGCTTAGGAACAGGGAAAGATGAAAAACTGTTTTTT. The rearrangement joins TRBV7-9 to TRBJ1-4, with D possibly matching TRBD1 (6 bases). Trimming took off 1 base at V and 6 bases at J, with 12 bases between the two ends. The CDR3 has 15 residues. Looked up from germline, CDR1 is SEHNR and CDR2 is FQNEAQ (reference sequence).

This clonotype was counted only a few times. In DNA form, the CDR3 reads TGTGCCAGCAGTTTCGGACAGGCTAGCTCCTACGAGCAGTACTTC. Translating it yields CASSFGQASSYEQYF. The V gene is TRBV6-5, the J gene TRBJ2-7, with 7 bases identical to TRBD1. With 4 bases clipped from V and 0 bases from J, the junction kept 6 bases outside the gene matches. Germline assignment: CDR1 MNHEY and CDR2 SVGAGI. The CDR3 extends over 15 amino acids.

For the CDR3, the DNA is TGTGCCAGCAGCCAAGAGGTCGGGACAGGCCTCGGGGAGCTGTTTTTT. This translates into CASSQEVGTGLGELFF. V gene TRBV3-1 combines with J gene TRBJ2-2; TRBD1 aligns across 8 bases. CDR3 length equals 16 residues. V trimming: 0 bases; J trimming: 7 bases; junction bases outside the gene matches: 7. Germline V gene data show CDR1 as LGHDT and CDR2 as YNNKEL (reference sequence). Drawing the rest from reference TRBV3-1 and TRBJ2-2, the complete variable domain is DTAVSQTPKYLVTQMGNDKSIKCEQNLGHDTMYWYKQDSKKFLKIMFSYNNKELIINETVPNRFSPKSPDKAHLNLHINSLELGDSAVYFCASSQEVGTGLGELFFGEGSRLTVL.

This clonotype was detected many times. The chain uses TRBV4-1 and TRBJ2-2; D unresolved. CDR3 length: 16 residues. Germline V CDR1 and CDR2: MGHRA, YSYEKL. The V gene lost 5 bases and the J gene lost 0 bases, with 13 bases spanning the gap. CDR3 protein: CASSSPFFSNTGELFF. The CDR3 DNA reads TGCGCCAGCAGCTCCCCCTTCTTCTCGAACACCGGGGAGCTGTTTTTT.

The chain uses TRBV11-2 and TRBJ1-2; 10 bases align to TRBD1. Germline assignment: CDR1 SGHAT and CDR2 FQNNGV. With 1 base clipped from V and 0 bases from J, the junction kept 5 bases outside the gene matches. The CDR3 is 17 residues long. CDR3: CASSLGLGQGSNYGYTF. CDR3 in DNA: TGTGCCAGCAGCTTAGGGTTGGGACAGGGGTCTAACTATGGCTACACCTTC.

The chain couples TRBV20-1 to TRBJ2-1, with D unclear. From germline, CDR1 is DFQATT and CDR2 SNEGSKA (reference sequence). V lost 3 bases, J lost 4 bases, and 4 bases lay in between. CDR3 size: 11 residues. CDR3 bases: TGCAGTGCTAGGAAATACAATGAGCAGTTCTTC. Its protein product is CSARKYNEQFF.

The sample holds a few counts of this clonotype. The junction differs from germline at one of its ends, possibly a read error. The gene calls are TRBV25-1 and TRBJ2-7; D perhaps matches TRBD1 (6 bases). This CDR3 has 12 residues. The germline V gene has CDR1 MGHDK and CDR2 SYGVNS. CDR3 loop: CASRDRSSEQYF. CDR3 in DNA: TGTGCCAGCCGAGACAGGTCCTCCGAGCAGTACTTC.

This clonotype is a singleton in its sample. V gene TRBV7-2 combines with J gene TRBJ2-7, with D tentatively TRBD2 (6 bases). The CDR3 is 12 amino acids. CDR1 is SGHTA, CDR2 FQGNSA, per germline. Deletions cut 3 bases from V and 11 bases from J, with 14 bases between. The CDR3 coding sequence is TGTGCCAGCAGCTTCCTCCGGGGGTTGAAGTACTTC. Residues: CASSFLRGLKYF.

The chain carries TRBV7-9 and TRBJ2-1; TRBD1 is a possible D gene (6 bases). CDR3 size: 14 residues. Germline V gives CDR1 SEHNR, CDR2 FQNEAQ (reference sequence). Between the trimmed V and J ends, which lost 0 bases and 9 bases, there was a span of 12 bases. The CDR3 loop reads CASSLAAGASEQFF. The CDR3 DNA sequence: TGTGCCAGCAGCTTAGCTGCAGGGGCTTCTGAGCAGTTCTTC. The variable domain in full, with the rest retrieved from reference TRBV7-9 and TRBJ2-1, is DTGVSQNPRHKITKRGQNVTFRCDPISEHNRLYWYRQTLGQGPEFLTYFQNEAQLEKSRLLSDRFSAERPKGSFSTLEIQRTEQGDSAMYLCASSLAAGASEQFFGPGTRLTVL.

The genes are TRBV10-3 and TRBJ2-3; 8 bases are shared with TRBD2. The CDR3 length is 14 residues. CDR1 is ENHRY, CDR2 SYGVKD, per germline. With V trimmed by 4 bases and J by 4 bases, 4 bases remained unmatched. As DNA, the CDR3 is TGTGCCATCAGTGCGGGGGGGCAAGCAGATACGCAGTATTTT. Translation: CAISAGGQADTQYF.

This clonotype showed up just a few times. This sequence joins TRBV29-1 and TRBJ1-1; no definite D call. Germline V gene lookup returns CDR1 SQVTM and CDR2 ANQGSEA. The CDR3 is 12 residues long. The V end was cut by 7 bases, the J end by 4 bases, with 13 bases between. CDR3 sequence (DNA): TGCAGCGGTACCGCGTCTGGCACTGAAGCTTTCTTT. It is translated as CSGTASGTEAFF.

This clonotype was counted between two and nine times. The rearrangement joins TRBV20-1 to TRBJ2-1; D assignment may be TRBD1 or TRBD2 (5 bases each). V was shortened by 3 bases and J by 9 bases, with 9 bases between the two germline ends. The CDR3 is 11 amino acids. Germline-derived CDR1 and CDR2 are DFQATT and SNEGSKA (reference sequence). CDR3 sequence (DNA): TGCAGTGCTAGTTTTGGGGGTGAGCAGTTCTTC. It yields the protein CSASFGGEQFF.

Many counts were recorded for this clonotype. This chain joins TRBV5-1 and TRBJ2-7; D remains ambiguous. The V end was cut by 1 base, the J end by 3 bases, with 8 bases between. Germline assignment: CDR1 SGHRS and CDR2 YFSETQ. This CDR3 has 13 residues. CDR3 amino acids: CASSLWGLYEQYF. In DNA, the CDR3 is TGCGCCAGCAGCTTGTGGGGTCTCTACGAGCAGTACTTC.

The sample holds many counts of this clonotype. V gene TRBV29-1 combines with J gene TRBJ2-3; D remains unclear. The V and J ends lost 5 bases and 4 bases respectively, with 16 bases between them. This CDR3 is built from 14 residues. CDR1 SQVTM and CDR2 ANQGSEA come from the germline V gene. CDR3 sequence (DNA): TGCAGCGTTACTTCGTCCTCCGGCGCAGATACGCAGTATTTT. Its protein product is CSVTSSSGADTQYF.

V usage is TRBV7-9 and J usage is TRBJ2-1; D perhaps matches TRBD1 (6 bases). The CDR3 contains 12 residues. Germline V gene lookup returns CDR1 SEHNR and CDR2 FQNEAQ (reference sequence). V lost 4 bases, J lost 10 bases, and 11 bases lay in between. The CDR3, as DNA: TGTGCCAGCAGCTCCTGGACAGAAGAGCAGTTCTTC. Protein sequence: CASSSWTEEQFF. Filled out from reference TRBV7-9 and TRBJ2-1, the complete variable domain reads DTGVSQNPRHKITKRGQNVTFRCDPISEHNRLYWYRQTLGQGPEFLTYFQNEAQLEKSRLLSDRFSAERPKGSFSTLEIQRTEQGDSAMYLCASSSWTEEQFFGPGTRLTVL.

A single count supports this clonotype. An end of the junction does not agree with germline; a read error may underlie this. V and J are TRBV7-2 and TRBJ1-1; D unresolved. This CDR3 has 13 amino acids. The germline CDR1 and CDR2 sequences are SGHTA and FQGNSA. DNA for the CDR3: TGTGCCAGCGGAGTTCAGCGGAACACTGTAGCTTTCTTT. It encodes CASGVQRNTVAFF. Drawing the rest from reference TRBV7-2 and TRBJ1-1, the complete variable domain is GAGVSQSPSNKVTEKGKDVELRCDPISGHTALYWYRQSLGQGLEFLIYFQGNSAPDKSGLPSDRFSAERTGGSVSTLTIQRTQQEDSAVYLCASGVQRNTVAFFGQGTRLTVV.

This chain uses TRBV7-3 with TRBJ2-3; 9 bases line up with TRBD2. The trim removed 0 bases at V and 1 base at J, leaving 2 bases unmatched. CDR1 and CDR2 from the germline V gene are SGHTA and FQGTGA. The CDR3 consists of 16 residues. In DNA form, the CDR3 reads TGTGCCAGCAGCTTAACGTTAGCGGGGGGCACAGATACGCAGTATTTT. This sequence encodes CASSLTLAGGTDTQYF. Looking up the rest from reference TRBV7-3 and TRBJ2-3 gives the full variable domain: GAGVSQTPSNKVTEKGKYVELRCDPISGHTALYWYRQSLGQGPEFLIYFQGTGAADDSGLPNDRFFAVRPEGSVSTLKIQRTERGDSAVYLCASSLTLAGGTDTQYFGPGTRLTVL.

As regards this clonotype: Just one base apart from a much larger clone, this may be a read error. Because it lacks the conserved phenylalanine or tryptophan at the end, this CDR3 is likely a read error. The chain links TRBV4-2 to TRBJ1-5; D ambiguous. Trimming took off 0 bases at V and 4 bases at J, with 10 bases between the two ends. The CDR3 runs to 15 residues. Germline V gene sequence: CDR1 LGHNA, CDR2 YNFKEQ. The CDR3 region has the DNA TGTGCCAGCAGCCAAGAGGGAACTGTTAATCAGCCCCAGCATCTT. It encodes CASSQEGTVNQPQHL.

This clonotype turned up a few times. The V and J genes are TRBV6-1 and TRBJ1-3; TRBD1 might be the D (5 bases). Germline V gene sequence: CDR1 MNHNS, CDR2 SASEGT. The CDR3 loop spans 14 amino acids. V shed 8 bases and J shed 2 bases, with 13 bases lying between them. CDR3 sequence reads: CASGRGTPGNTIYF. The CDR3 DNA follows: TGTGCCAGCGGGCGGGGGACTCCTGGAAACACCATATATTTT.

The rearrangement links TRBV25-1 to TRBJ2-7; tentatively, D is TRBD2 (6 bases). V was cut by 2 bases and J by 2 bases, with 13 bases left in between. The CDR3 is 15 amino acids. Germline CDR1 MGHDK, CDR2 SYGVNS. CDR3 amino acids: CASSEGGLGPYEQYF. In nucleotides, the CDR3 is TGTGCCAGCAGTGAAGGGGGACTGGGCCCCTACGAGCAGTACTTC.